These T cell receptor beta chains were read from a single sample in a study of cytomegalovirus exposure and HLA in healthy donors. The assay was immunoSEQ multiplex PCR, and TCRdb's table has in-frame clones only and misses some. Among about 160,000 clones listed, roughly 82% were seen once. Sequenced: PBMCs. These TCRs come from a woman aged 50 to 60 in good health and CMV-seropositive. Both conserved end residues are part of each CDR3. Each record gives: D gene, V gene, clone size, J gene, CDR3 protein, CDR3 DNA. The D gene is left open where the match is weak. Clone size is given for some rows only: seen once, a few or many times, or a class if the clone is expanded.

TRBD2	TRBV2	NA	TRBJ2-5	CASSAGLAGVETQYF	TGTGCCAGCAGTGCGGGACTAGCGGGGGTAGAGACCCAGTACTTC
NA	TRBV6-5	NA	TRBJ1-2	CASTHDSGYGYTF	TGTGCCAGCACTCATGACAGTGGCTATGGCTACACCTTC
NA	TRBV30	NA	TRBJ1-3	CAWNAGGVNTIYF	TGTGCCTGGAACGCGGGGGGGGTAAACACCATATATTTT
TRBD1	TRBV7-2	once	TRBJ1-5	CASSLEGGNRGYQPQHF	TGTGCCAGCAGCTTAGAGGGGGGTAACAGGGGCTATCAGCCCCAGCATTTT
TRBD1	TRBV5-1	NA	TRBJ1-1	CASSSGQGFTEAFF	TGCGCCAGCAGCTCGGGACAGGGGTTCACTGAAGCTTTCTTT
NA	TRBV30	NA	TRBJ1-6	CAWMDSRSSYNSPLHF	TGTGCCTGGATGGACTCGCGTAGCTCCTATAATTCACCCCTCCACTTT
TRBD1	TRBV7-8	NA	TRBJ2-7	CASSIRDRAYEQYF	TGTGCCAGCAGCATCCGGGACAGGGCCTACGAGCAGTACTTC
TRBD1	TRBV19	NA	TRBJ1-5	CASSARQGSNQPQHF	TGTGCCAGTAGTGCGCGACAGGGTAGCAATCAGCCCCAGCATTTT
NA	TRBV28	NA	TRBJ1-6	CASTLTGDNSPLHF	TGTGCCAGCACTCTGACAGGAGACAATTCACCCCTCCACTTT
NA	TRBV6-1	NA	TRBJ1-1	CASSESHSQNTEAFF	TGTGCCAGCAGTGAATCCCATTCCCAGAACACTGAAGCTTTCTTT
TRBD2	TRBV9	NA	TRBJ2-3	CASSARLAGYTDTQYF	TGTGCCAGCAGCGCGAGACTAGCGGGGTACACAGATACGCAGTATTTT
NA	TRBV20-1	NA	TRBJ2-1	CSAGLADEQFF	TGCAGTGCTGGCTTAGCCGATGAGCAGTTCTTC
TRBD2	TRBV5-1	NA	TRBJ2-3	CASSLAGTRADTQYF	TGCGCCAGCAGCTTGGCCGGGACTAGGGCAGATACGCAGTATTTT
NA	TRBV6-6	NA	TRBJ1-5	CASSYTQYSNQPQHF	TGTGCCAGCAGTTACACCCAGTATAGCAATCAGCCCCAGCATTTT
NA	TRBV2	NA	TRBJ1-5	CASSENRVQPQHF	TGTGCCAGCAGTGAAAACAGGGTACAACCCCAGCATTTT
TRBD2	TRBV7-6	NA	TRBJ2-3	CASSLTSGGDSDTQYF	TGTGCCAGCAGCTTAACTAGCGGGGGGGATTCGGATACGCAGTATTTT
TRBD1	TRBV2	NA	TRBJ1-4	CASSGTGGENEKLFF	TGTGCCAGCAGTGGGACAGGGGGCGAAAATGAAAAACTGTTTTTT